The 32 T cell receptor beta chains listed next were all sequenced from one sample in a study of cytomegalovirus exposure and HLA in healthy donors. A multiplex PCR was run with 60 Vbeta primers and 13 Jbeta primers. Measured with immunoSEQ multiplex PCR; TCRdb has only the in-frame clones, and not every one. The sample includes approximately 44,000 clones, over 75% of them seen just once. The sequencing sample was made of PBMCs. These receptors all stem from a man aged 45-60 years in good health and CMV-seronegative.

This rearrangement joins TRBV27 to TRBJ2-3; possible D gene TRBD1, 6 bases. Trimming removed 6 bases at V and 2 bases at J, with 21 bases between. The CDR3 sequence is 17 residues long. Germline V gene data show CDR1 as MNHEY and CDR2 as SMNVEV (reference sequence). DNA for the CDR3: TGTGCCAGCAGCCCCTGGGCAACAGGGTTCAACACAGATACGCAGTATTTT. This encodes CASSPWATGFNTDTQYF.

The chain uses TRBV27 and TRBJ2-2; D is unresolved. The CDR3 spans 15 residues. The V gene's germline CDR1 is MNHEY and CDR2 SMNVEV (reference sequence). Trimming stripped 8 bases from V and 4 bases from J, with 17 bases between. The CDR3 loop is CASSYLLQSTGELFF. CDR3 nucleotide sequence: TGTGCCAGCTCATATCTCTTACAGAGCACCGGGGAGCTGTTTTTT.

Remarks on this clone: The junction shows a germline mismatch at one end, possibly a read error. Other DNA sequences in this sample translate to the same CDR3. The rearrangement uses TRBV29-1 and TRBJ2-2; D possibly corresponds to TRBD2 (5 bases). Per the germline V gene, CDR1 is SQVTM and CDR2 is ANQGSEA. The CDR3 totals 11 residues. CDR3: CSVRVTGELFF. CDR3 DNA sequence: TGTAGCGTTCGAGTGACCGGGGAGCTGTTTTTT.

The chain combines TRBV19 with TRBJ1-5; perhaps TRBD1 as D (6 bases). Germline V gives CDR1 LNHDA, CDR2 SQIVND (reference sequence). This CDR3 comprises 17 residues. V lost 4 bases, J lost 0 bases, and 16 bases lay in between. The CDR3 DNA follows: TGTGCCAGTAGTAATAGATCAGGGGCTTATAGCAATCAGCCCCAGCATTTT. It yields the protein CASSNRSGAYSNQPQHF.

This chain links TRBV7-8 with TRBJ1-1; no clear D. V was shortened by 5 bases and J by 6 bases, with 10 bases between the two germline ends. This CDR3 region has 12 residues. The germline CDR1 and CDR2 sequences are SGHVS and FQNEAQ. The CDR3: CASSAGSPEAFF. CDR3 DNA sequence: TGTGCCAGCAGCGCCGGGTCGCCTGAAGCTTTCTTT.

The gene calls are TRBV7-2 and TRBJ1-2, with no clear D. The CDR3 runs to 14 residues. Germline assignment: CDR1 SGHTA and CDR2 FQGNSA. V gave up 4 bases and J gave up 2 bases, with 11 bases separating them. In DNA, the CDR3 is TGTGCCAGCAGCTCACGCGCCGTGAACTATGGCTACACCTTC. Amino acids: CASSSRAVNYGYTF.

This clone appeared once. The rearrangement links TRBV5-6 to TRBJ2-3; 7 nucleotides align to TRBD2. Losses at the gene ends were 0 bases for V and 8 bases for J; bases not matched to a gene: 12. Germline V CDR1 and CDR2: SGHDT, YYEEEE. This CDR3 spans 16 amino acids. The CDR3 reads CASSLVQGLGLGTQYF. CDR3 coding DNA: TGTGCCAGCAGCTTGGTTCAAGGACTAGGCCTCGGTACGCAGTATTTT.

Here the CDR3 reads CASSGEDVLSTDTQYF. CDR3 DNA: TGTGCCAGCAGCGGGGAGGACGTTCTTAGCACAGATACGCAGTATTTT. V and J are TRBV5-4 and TRBJ2-3; D perhaps matches TRBD2 (6 bases). Germline V gene data show CDR1 as SGHNT and CDR2 as YYREEE (reference sequence). This CDR3 has 16 amino acids. V dropped 4 bases and J dropped 0 bases, with 15 bases sitting between them.

The CDR3 protein is CASSARKLAVTDTQYF. CDR3 coding DNA: TGTGCCAGCAGTGCCCGGAAACTAGCGGTCACAGATACGCAGTATTTT. This chain connects TRBV27 to TRBJ2-3; TRBD2 matches 8 bases. Germline assignment: CDR1 MNHEY and CDR2 SMNVEV (reference sequence). CDR3 length: 16 amino acids. V lost 5 bases, J lost 2 bases, and 9 bases stayed unmatched.

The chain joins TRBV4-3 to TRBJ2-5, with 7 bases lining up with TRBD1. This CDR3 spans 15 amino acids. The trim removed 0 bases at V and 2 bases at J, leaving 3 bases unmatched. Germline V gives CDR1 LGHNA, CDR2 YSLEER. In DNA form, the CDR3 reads TGCGCCAGCAGCCAAGACCGGGACAGACAAGAGACCCAGTACTTC. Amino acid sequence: CASSQDRDRQETQYF.

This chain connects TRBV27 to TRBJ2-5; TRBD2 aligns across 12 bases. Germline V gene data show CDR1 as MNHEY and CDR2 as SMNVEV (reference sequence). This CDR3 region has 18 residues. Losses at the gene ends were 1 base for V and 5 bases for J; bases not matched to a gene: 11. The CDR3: CASSLFASGRAWKETQYF. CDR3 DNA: TGTGCCAGCAGTTTATTCGCTAGCGGGAGGGCGTGGAAGGAGACCCAGTACTTC.

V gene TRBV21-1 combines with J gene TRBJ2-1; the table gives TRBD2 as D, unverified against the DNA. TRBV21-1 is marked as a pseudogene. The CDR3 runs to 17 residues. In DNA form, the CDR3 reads TGTGCCAGCAGCAAAGCAGCGACCCACCCGTCCTACAATGAGCAGTTCTTC. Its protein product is CASSKAATHPSYNEQFF.

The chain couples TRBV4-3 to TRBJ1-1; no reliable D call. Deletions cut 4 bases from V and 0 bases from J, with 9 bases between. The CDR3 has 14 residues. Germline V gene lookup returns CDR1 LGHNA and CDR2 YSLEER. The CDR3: CASSRETVNTEAFF. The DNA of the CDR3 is TGCGCCAGCAGCCGGGAGACGGTGAACACTGAAGCTTTCTTT.

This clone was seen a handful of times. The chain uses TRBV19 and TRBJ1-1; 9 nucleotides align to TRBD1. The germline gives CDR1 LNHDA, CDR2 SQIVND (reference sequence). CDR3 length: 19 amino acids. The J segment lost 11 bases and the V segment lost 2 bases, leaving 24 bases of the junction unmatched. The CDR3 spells CASSIYSGTGSFDAKTAFF. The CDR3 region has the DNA TGTGCCAGTAGTATATATTCCGGGACAGGGTCTTTTGACGCCAAGACTGCTTTCTTT. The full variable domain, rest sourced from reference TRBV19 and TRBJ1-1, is DGGITQSPKYLFRKEGQNVTLSCEQNLNHDAMYWYRQDPGQGLRLIYYSQIVNDFQKGDIAEGYSVSREKKESFPLTVTSAQKNPTAFYLCASSIYSGTGSFDAKTAFFGQGTRLTVV.

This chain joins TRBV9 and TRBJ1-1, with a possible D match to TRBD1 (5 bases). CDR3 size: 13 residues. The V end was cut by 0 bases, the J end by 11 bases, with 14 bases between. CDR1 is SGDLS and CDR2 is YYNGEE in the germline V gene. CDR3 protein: CASSVAPNGGAFF. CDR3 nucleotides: TGTGCCAGCAGCGTAGCACCTAATGGGGGGGCTTTCTTT.

The CDR3 DNA follows: TGTGCCAGCAGCTTAAGGGGGCGCTCGGACATTCAGTACTTC. Translating gives CASSLRGRSDIQYF. This chain connects TRBV5-4 to TRBJ2-4; 7 bases agree with TRBD1. V shed 2 bases and J 8 bases; nucleotides not matched to a gene: 7. Germline V gene data show CDR1 as SGHNT and CDR2 as YYREEE (reference sequence). The CDR3 extends over 14 amino acids.

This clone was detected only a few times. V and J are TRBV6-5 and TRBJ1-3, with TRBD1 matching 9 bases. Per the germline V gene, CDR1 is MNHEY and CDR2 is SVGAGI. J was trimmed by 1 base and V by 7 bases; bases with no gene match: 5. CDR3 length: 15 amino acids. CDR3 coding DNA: TGTGCCAGCAAGACAGGGGGTTGGTCTGGAAACACCATATATTTT. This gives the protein CASKTGGWSGNTIYF.

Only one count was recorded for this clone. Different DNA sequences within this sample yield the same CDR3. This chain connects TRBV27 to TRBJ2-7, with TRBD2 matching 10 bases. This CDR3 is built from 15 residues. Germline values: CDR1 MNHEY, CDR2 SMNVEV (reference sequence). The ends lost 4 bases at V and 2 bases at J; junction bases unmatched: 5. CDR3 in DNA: TGTGCCAGCAGTTACGGGCTAGCGGGGGCCTACGAGCAGTACTTC. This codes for CASSYGLAGAYEQYF.

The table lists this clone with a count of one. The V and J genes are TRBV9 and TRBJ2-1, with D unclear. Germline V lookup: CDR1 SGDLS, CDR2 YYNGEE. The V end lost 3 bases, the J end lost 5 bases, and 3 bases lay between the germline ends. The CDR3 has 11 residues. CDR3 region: CASSAHNEQFF. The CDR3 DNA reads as TGTGCCAGCAGCGCTCACAATGAGCAGTTCTTC.

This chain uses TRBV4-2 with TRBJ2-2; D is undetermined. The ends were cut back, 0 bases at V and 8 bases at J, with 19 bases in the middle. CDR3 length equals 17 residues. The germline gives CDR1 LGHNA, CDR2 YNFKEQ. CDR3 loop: CASSQDVRSFVPGELFF. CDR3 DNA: TGTGCCAGCAGCCAAGATGTAAGGAGTTTTGTTCCTGGGGAGCTGTTTTTT.

DNA of the CDR3: TGCGCCAGCAGCCAAGATAGGGGTAAAGCGGGAGTTGGGCAGTTCTTC. It specifies CASSQDRGKAGVGQFF. This chain uses TRBV4-1 with TRBJ2-1; 8 bases agree with TRBD2. V shed 0 bases and J 12 bases; nucleotides not matched to a gene: 13. The CDR3 runs 16 residues. In germline, CDR1 is MGHRA, CDR2 YSYEKL.

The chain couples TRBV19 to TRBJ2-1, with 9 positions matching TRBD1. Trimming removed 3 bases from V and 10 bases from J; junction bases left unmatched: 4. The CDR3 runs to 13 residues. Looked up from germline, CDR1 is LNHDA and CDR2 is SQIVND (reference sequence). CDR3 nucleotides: TGTGCCAGTAGTATTGTTACAGGGGGCGAGCAGTTCTTC. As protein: CASSIVTGGEQFF. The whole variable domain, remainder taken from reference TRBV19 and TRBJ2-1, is DGGITQSPKYLFRKEGQNVTLSCEQNLNHDAMYWYRQDPGQGLRLIYYSQIVNDFQKGDIAEGYSVSREKKESFPLTVTSAQKNPTAFYLCASSIVTGGEQFFGPGTRLTVL.

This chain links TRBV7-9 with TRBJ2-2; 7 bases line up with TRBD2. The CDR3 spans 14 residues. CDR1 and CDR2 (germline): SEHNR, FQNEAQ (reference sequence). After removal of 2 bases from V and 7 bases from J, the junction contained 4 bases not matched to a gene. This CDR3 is CASSLRGSGGELFF. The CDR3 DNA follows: TGTGCCAGCAGCTTACGCGGGAGCGGCGGGGAGCTGTTTTTT. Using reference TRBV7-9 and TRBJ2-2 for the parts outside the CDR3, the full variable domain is DTGVSQNPRHKITKRGQNVTFRCDPISEHNRLYWYRQTLGQGPEFLTYFQNEAQLEKSRLLSDRFSAERPKGSFSTLEIQRTEQGDSAMYLCASSLRGSGGELFFGEGSRLTVL.

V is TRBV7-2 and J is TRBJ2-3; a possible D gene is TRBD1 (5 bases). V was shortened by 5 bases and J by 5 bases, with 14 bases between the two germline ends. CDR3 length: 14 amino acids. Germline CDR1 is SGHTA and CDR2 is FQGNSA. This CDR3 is CASSPTPGIDTQYF. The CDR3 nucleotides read TGTGCCAGCAGCCCGACCCCAGGGATAGATACGCAGTATTTT.

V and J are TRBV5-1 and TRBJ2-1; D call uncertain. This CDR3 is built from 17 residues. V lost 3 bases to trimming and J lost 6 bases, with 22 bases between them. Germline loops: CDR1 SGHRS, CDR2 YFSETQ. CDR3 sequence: CASSSGAGNLLSNEQFF. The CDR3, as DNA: TGCGCCAGCAGCTCTGGAGCCGGAAACCTCCTCTCCAATGAGCAGTTCTTC.

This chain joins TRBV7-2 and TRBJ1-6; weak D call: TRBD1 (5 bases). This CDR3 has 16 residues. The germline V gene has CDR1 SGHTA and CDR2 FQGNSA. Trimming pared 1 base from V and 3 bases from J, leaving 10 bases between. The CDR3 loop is CASSLVFTGYNSPLHF. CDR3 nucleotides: TGTGCCAGCAGCTTAGTTTTTACAGGCTATAATTCACCCCTCCACTTT.

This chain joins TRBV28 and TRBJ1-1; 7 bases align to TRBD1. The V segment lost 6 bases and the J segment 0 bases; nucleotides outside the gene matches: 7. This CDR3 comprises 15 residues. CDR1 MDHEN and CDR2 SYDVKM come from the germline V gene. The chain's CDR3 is CASRGDSHMNTEAFF. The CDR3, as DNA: TGTGCCAGCAGGGGGGACAGTCACATGAACACTGAAGCTTTCTTT.

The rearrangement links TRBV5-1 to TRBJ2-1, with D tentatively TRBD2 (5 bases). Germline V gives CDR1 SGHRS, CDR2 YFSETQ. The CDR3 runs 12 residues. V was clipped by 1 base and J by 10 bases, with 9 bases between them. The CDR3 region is CASSLLSGEQFF. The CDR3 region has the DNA TGCGCCAGCAGCTTGTTGTCGGGGGAGCAGTTCTTC.

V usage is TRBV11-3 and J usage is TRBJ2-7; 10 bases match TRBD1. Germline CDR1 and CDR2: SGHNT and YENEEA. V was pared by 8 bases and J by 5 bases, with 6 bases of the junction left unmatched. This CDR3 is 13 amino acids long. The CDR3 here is CASSGQGRDEQYF. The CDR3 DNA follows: TGTGCCAGCTCGGGACAGGGGCGCGACGAGCAGTACTTC.

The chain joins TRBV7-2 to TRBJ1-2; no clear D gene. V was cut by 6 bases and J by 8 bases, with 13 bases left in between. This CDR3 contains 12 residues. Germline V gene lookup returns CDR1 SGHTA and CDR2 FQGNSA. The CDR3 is CASSLEGWGYTF. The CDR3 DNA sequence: TGTGCCAGCAGTCTCGAGGGTTGGGGCTACACCTTC.

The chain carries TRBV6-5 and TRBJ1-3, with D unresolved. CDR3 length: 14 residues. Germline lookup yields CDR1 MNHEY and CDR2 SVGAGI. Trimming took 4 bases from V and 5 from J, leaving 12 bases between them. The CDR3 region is CASSFQQARNTIYF. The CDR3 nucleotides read TGTGCCAGCAGTTTTCAGCAGGCTAGAAACACCATATATTTT.

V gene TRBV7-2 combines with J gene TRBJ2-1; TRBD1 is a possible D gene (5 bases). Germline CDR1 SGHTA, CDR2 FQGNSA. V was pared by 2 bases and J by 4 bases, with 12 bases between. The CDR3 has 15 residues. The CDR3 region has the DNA TGTGCCAGCAGCTTACAGGGCTGGGCATACAATGAGCAGTTCTTC. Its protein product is CASSLQGWAYNEQFF.